The entry that follows covers one TCR beta chain sequence. Its antigen is currently unknown. This entry comes from a study of T-cell reconstitution after alpha-beta-depleted transplantation in children. Study-level results: Among T cells one year after transplant, newly produced cells accounted for most counts and diversity.

Library preparation (for TCRbeta) was performed with unique molecular identifiers. TCRdb processed the PCR reads anew with MiXCR; each CDR3 protein has one entry. Of about 290,000 distinct CDR3 sequences detected, around 7.1% appear once; the ten largest clones hold 9.1%. This clonotype was obtained from a female patient between 2 and 15 years old who had a stem cell transplant for Fanconi anemia, so the T cells may come from the graft donor. This specimen was peripheral blood, taken 360 days after TCRalphabeta/CD19-depleted stem cell transplant.

The CDR3 spells CASSQGTNSPLHF. CDR3 DNA sequence: TGTGCCAGCAGCCAAGGCACCAATTCACCCCTCCACTTT. The chain recombines TRBV3-1 with TRBJ1-6, with no clear D. This CDR3 contains 13 residues. The V end was cut by 1 base, the J end by 7 bases, with 5 bases between. Germline V gene data show CDR1 as LGHDT and CDR2 as YNNKEL (reference sequence). Filled out from reference TRBV3-1 and TRBJ1-6, the complete variable domain reads DTAVSQTPKYLVTQMGNDKSIKCEQNLGHDTMYWYKQDSKKFLKIMFSYNNKELIINETVPNRFSPKSPDKAHLNLHINSLELGDSAVYFCASSQGTNSPLHFGNGTRLTVT.